This T cell receptor beta chain was sequenced during a study of cytomegalovirus exposure and HLA in healthy donors. The study drew the donors from its approximately 130-subject validation cohort, separate from the roughly 700-subject first cohort. Clones were read by immunoSEQ multiplex PCR, and TCRdb kept only the in-frame ones, dropping some. The sample contains hundreds of thousands of clones, about nine tenths of which appear only once. CDR1 is SEHNR, CDR2 FQNEAQ, per germline (reference sequence). The CDR3 runs 14 residues. J lost 1 base, V lost 4 bases, and 3 bases had no gene match. This TCR was recovered from a woman under 30 in good health and CMV-seronegative. The V call is TRBV7-9, the J call TRBJ1-1; 7 nucleotides line up with TRBD1. Sequenced: PBMCs. The CDR3 nucleotides are TGTGCCAGCAGCTCCAACAGGGGGAACACTGAAGCTTTCTTT. It is translated as CASSSNRGNTEAFF.